The 31 T cell receptor beta chains below were found in one sample sequenced in a study of blood T cell repertoires in COVID-19. Method: immunoSEQ multiplex PCR; TCRdb's copy keeps in-frame clones and lacks some. The profile shows 260,000 or so clones, 88% of them singletons. The sequenced sample consisted of peripheral blood. These receptors originate from a human donor in a cohort sampled during active COVID-19.

The J gene is TRBJ2-1, the V gene TRBV5-1; 8 bases align to TRBD1. Germline CDR1 SGHRS, CDR2 YFSETQ. V shed 4 bases and J 7 bases; nucleotides not matched to a gene: 10. The CDR3 contains 15 residues. The CDR3 DNA is TGCGCCAGCAGCGGCCCGGGACAGGCTTTGAATGAGCAGTTCTTC. It is translated as CASSGPGQALNEQFF.

The chain couples TRBV4-3 to TRBJ2-3; D may be TRBD2 (5 bases). CDR3 length: 15 amino acids. Per the germline V gene, CDR1 is LGHNA and CDR2 is YSLEER. The V and J ends lost 4 bases and 0 bases respectively, with 11 bases between them. In DNA, the CDR3 is TGCGCCAGCAGCCCCCTCGGGATGAGCACAGATACGCAGTATTTT. It translates to CASSPLGMSTDTQYF.

The J gene is TRBJ1-1, the V gene TRBV7-8; 10 bases match TRBD1. This CDR3 comprises 17 residues. Per the germline V gene, CDR1 is SGHVS and CDR2 is FQNEAQ. V lost 1 base to trimming and J lost 0 bases; unmatched junction nucleotides: 5. For the CDR3, the DNA is TGTGCCAGCAGCTTAGGGGACAGGGGACTTTTGAACACTGAAGCTTTCTTT. Translating gives CASSLGDRGLLNTEAFF.

The CDR3: CASIGGTSGFHSYNEQFF. CDR3 sequence (DNA): TGTGCCAGTATAGGCGGGACTAGCGGGTTTCACTCCTACAATGAGCAGTTCTTC. The chain has TRBV19 and TRBJ2-1, with 12 bases matching TRBD2. With V trimmed by 7 bases and J by 0 bases, 10 bases remained unmatched. The CDR3 runs to 18 residues. Germline V gene sequence: CDR1 LNHDA, CDR2 SQIVND (reference sequence). The full variable domain, with the rest looked up from reference TRBV19 and TRBJ2-1, is DGGITQSPKYLFRKEGQNVTLSCEQNLNHDAMYWYRQDPGQGLRLIYYSQIVNDFQKGDIAEGYSVSREKKESFPLTVTSAQKNPTAFYLCASIGGTSGFHSYNEQFFGPGTRLTVL.

There are a few counts of this clone. The J gene is TRBJ1-6, the V gene TRBV6-6, with TRBD1 matching over 8 bases. The germline CDR1 and CDR2 sequences are MNHNY and SVGAGI (reference sequence). There are 15 residues in the CDR3. J lost 7 bases, V lost 5 bases, and 7 bases had no gene match. The CDR3 DNA follows: TGTGCCAGCAGTCGACGAGGACAGGGAAATTCACCCCTCCACTTT. Amino acid sequence: CASSRRGQGNSPLHF.

V gene TRBV28 combines with J gene TRBJ1-4; D remains unclear. Germline values: CDR1 MDHEN, CDR2 SYDVKM. Trimming left V 3 bases short and J 0 bases short, with 5 bases between. The CDR3 has 14 residues. The CDR3: CASSFRATNEKLFF. CDR3 nucleotides: TGTGCCAGCAGTTTCCGGGCAACTAATGAAAAACTGTTTTTT.

The gene calls are TRBV10-3 and TRBJ1-5, with no clear D. CDR3 size: 16 residues. Deletions cut 3 bases from V and 0 bases from J, with 12 bases between. CDR1 is ENHRY, CDR2 SYGVKD, per germline. CDR3 sequence (DNA): TGTGCCATCAGTGACTCACAGCTATATAGCAATCAGCCCCAGCATTTT. Its protein product is CAISDSQLYSNQPQHF.

The chain carries TRBV27 and TRBJ2-3; 11 bases are shared with TRBD2. CDR1 and CDR2 (germline): MNHEY, SMNVEV (reference sequence). This CDR3 comprises 17 residues. V was clipped by 2 bases and J by 4 bases; unmatched bases: 8. The CDR3 region is CASSLRVAGGRSDTQYF. CDR3 DNA: TGTGCCAGCAGTTTAAGGGTAGCGGGAGGGAGGTCAGATACGCAGTATTTT.

This clone has only one observation. The V call is TRBV7-8, the J call TRBJ2-6; the D gene is possibly TRBD1 (6 bases). Germline lookup yields CDR1 SGHVS and CDR2 FQNEAQ. V was cut by 1 base and J by 2 bases, with 6 bases left in between. The CDR3 spans 15 residues. The CDR3 loop reads CASSLGGPGANVLTF. The CDR3, as DNA: TGTGCCAGCAGCTTAGGGGGGCCTGGGGCCAACGTCCTGACTTTC.

The chain couples TRBV5-4 to TRBJ2-1, with 11 bases fitting TRBD2. The trim removed 4 bases at V and 10 bases at J, leaving 7 bases unmatched. CDR1 is SGHNT and CDR2 is YYREEE in the germline V gene (reference sequence). There are 14 residues in the CDR3. CDR3 amino acids: CASSKRLAGGEQFF. For the CDR3, the DNA is TGTGCCAGCAGCAAGCGCCTAGCGGGGGGCGAGCAGTTCTTC.

The V gene is TRBV7-2, the J gene TRBJ1-2; D perhaps matches TRBD1 (6 bases). Germline CDR1 and CDR2: SGHTA and FQGNSA. CDR3 length equals 15 residues. V shed 5 bases and J shed 0 bases, with 13 bases lying between them. The chain's CDR3 is CASSLGRTANYGYTF. The CDR3 DNA reads as TGTGCCAGCAGCCTAGGACGGACAGCTAACTATGGCTACACCTTC.

The chain employs TRBV7-2 and TRBJ1-1, with TRBD1 as a possible D gene (5 bases). Germline-derived CDR1 and CDR2 are SGHTA and FQGNSA. The CDR3 is 12 residues long. V was trimmed by 4 bases and J by 8 bases, leaving 11 bases between them. In DNA, the CDR3 is TGTGCCAGCAGCTCTACAGGTTTCGAAGCTTTCTTT. Translating gives CASSSTGFEAFF. The whole variable domain, remainder taken from reference TRBV7-2 and TRBJ1-1, is GAGVSQSPSNKVTEKGKDVELRCDPISGHTALYWYRQSLGQGLEFLIYFQGNSAPDKSGLPSDRFSAERTGGSVSTLTIQRTQQEDSAVYLCASSSTGFEAFFGQGTRLTVV.

The chain is built from TRBV3-1 (or the pseudogene TRBV3-2) and TRBJ2-3, with 8 bases that match TRBD2. Per germline, CDR1 LGHDT and CDR2 YNNKEL (reference sequence). The CDR3 sequence is 15 residues long. The V segment lost 2 bases and the J segment 5 bases; nucleotides outside the gene matches: 6. This CDR3 reads CASSQSGGPEDTQYF. CDR3 nucleotide sequence: TGTGCCAGCAGCCAATCGGGGGGGCCAGAAGATACGCAGTATTTT.

The chain recombines TRBV9 with TRBJ1-1; 7 bases line up with TRBD1. The CDR3 loop spans 13 amino acids. Germline CDR1 SGDLS, CDR2 YYNGEE. Unmatched junction bases numbered 4, after V lost 4 bases and J lost 4 bases. Here the CDR3 DNA reads TGTGCCAGCAGCACTTGGGACAGCACTGAAGCTTTCTTT. Translation: CASSTWDSTEAFF.

The DNA for the CDR3 is TGTGCCTGGAGTTCTAGACCTTCTAACTATGGCTACACCTTC. Protein product: CAWSSRPSNYGYTF. The rearrangement links TRBV30 to TRBJ1-2; D unresolved. Germline V gene lookup returns CDR1 GTSNPN and CDR2 SVGIG (reference sequence). The CDR3 runs 14 residues. Trimming took off 2 bases at V and 0 bases at J, with 10 bases between the two ends.

For the CDR3, the DNA is TGTGCCACCGGGAGTGGATCCTACAATGAGCAGTTCTTC. Translation gives CATGSGSYNEQFF. The chain carries TRBV7-3 and TRBJ2-1, with D perhaps TRBD2 (6 bases). Germline-derived CDR1 and CDR2 are SGHTA and FQGTGA. The CDR3 has 13 residues. V dropped 10 bases and J dropped 1 base, with 11 bases sitting between them.

The J gene is TRBJ1-1, the V gene TRBV6-6; D might be TRBD1 (6 bases). There are 18 residues in the CDR3. V shed 5 bases and J shed 4 bases, with 26 bases lying between them. The germline V gene has CDR1 MNHNY and CDR2 SVGAGI (reference sequence). CDR3 sequence (DNA): TGTGCCAGCAGTCGCTTCCCACCGGGGGGCCCAAGTGGCACTGAAGCTTTCTTT. It is translated as CASSRFPPGGPSGTEAFF.

The chain couples TRBV5-8 to TRBJ2-1, with TRBD2 matching over 9 bases. V gave up 5 bases and J gave up 5 bases; unmatched junction bases: 2. Germline V gene data show CDR1 as SGHTS and CDR2 as YDEGEE. CDR3 size: 13 residues. CDR3 loop: CASRLAGDNEQFF. DNA for the CDR3: TGTGCCAGCAGATTAGCGGGGGACAATGAGCAGTTCTTC.

This clone showed up just once. V usage is TRBV25-1 and J usage is TRBJ1-4; TRBD1 matches 10 bases. The CDR3 totals 14 residues. With V trimmed by 6 bases and J by 8 bases, 6 bases remained unmatched. Germline V gives CDR1 MGHDK, CDR2 SYGVNS. This CDR3 is CASRTGGGVEKLFF. For the CDR3, the DNA is TGTGCCAGCAGGACAGGGGGCGGCGTGGAAAAACTGTTTTTT.

The V and J genes are TRBV7-9 and TRBJ1-1; D remains unclear. The CDR3 totals 13 residues. V was trimmed by 1 base and J by 7 bases, leaving 10 bases between them. Germline CDR1 and CDR2: SEHNR and FQNEAQ (reference sequence). CDR3 in DNA: TGTGCCAGCAGCTTAGTGACCCGGGGTGAAGCTTTCTTT. It translates to CASSLVTRGEAFF.

In its sample, this clone was seen a few times. The chain joins TRBV19 to TRBJ1-1, with D unclear. CDR3 length: 15 amino acids. Trimming removed 5 bases at V and 2 bases at J, with 15 bases between. Germline V gene data show CDR1 as LNHDA and CDR2 as SQIVND (reference sequence). The CDR3 reads CASSERARGNTEAFF. The DNA for the CDR3 is TGTGCCAGTAGTGAGCGGGCAAGAGGAAACACTGAAGCTTTCTTT.

The chain employs TRBV7-2 and TRBJ1-5; tentatively, D is TRBD1 (5 bases). The V gene's germline CDR1 is SGHTA and CDR2 FQGNSA. V was cut by 2 bases and J by 5 bases, with 10 bases left in between. CDR3 length equals 14 residues. The CDR3: CASSLTGGDQPQHF. DNA of the CDR3: TGTGCCAGCAGCTTAACGGGGGGAGATCAGCCCCAGCATTTT.

The CDR3 spells CASSVGWGPQETQYF. DNA for the CDR3: TGTGCCAGCAGCGTAGGGTGGGGGCCACAAGAGACCCAGTACTTC. The rearrangement links TRBV9 to TRBJ2-5, with D possibly TRBD1 on 6 matching bases. Germline-derived CDR1 and CDR2 are SGDLS and YYNGEE. With 0 bases removed from V and 2 bases from J, the gap between germline ends came to 11 bases. This CDR3 is built from 15 residues.

The CDR3 sequence is CASSLAGGPGNTIYF. CDR3 sequence (DNA): TGTGCCAGCAGTTTGGCGGGGGGCCCTGGAAACACCATATATTTT. The rearrangement joins TRBV28 to TRBJ1-3, with D maybe TRBD1 (6 bases). Trimming removed 3 bases from V and 2 bases from J, with 11 bases in between. Germline CDR1 and CDR2: MDHEN and SYDVKM. The CDR3 has 15 amino acids.

The CDR3 is CASTRATAGEKLFF. DNA of the CDR3: TGCGCCAGCACCCGCGCCACGGCGGGTGAAAAACTGTTTTTT. The chain recombines TRBV5-1 with TRBJ1-4; D not certain. This CDR3 is built from 14 residues. Trimming pared 6 bases from V and 7 bases from J, leaving 16 bases between. CDR1 SGHRS and CDR2 YFSETQ come from the germline V gene.

The chain is built from TRBV13 and TRBJ1-5; no definite D call. The V gene's germline CDR1 is PRHDT and CDR2 FYEKMQ (reference sequence). The germline V and J ends were trimmed by 4 bases and 4 bases, with 17 bases remaining between them. The CDR3 has 16 residues. The CDR3 nucleotides are TGTGCCAGCAGCTGGGGAGGGCGAGGGAAAAATCAGCCCCAGCATTTT. Translation: CASSWGGRGKNQPQHF.

The J gene is TRBJ2-7, the V gene TRBV23-1; D unclear. TRBV23-1 is an ORF; its function is uncertain. Trimming stripped 3 bases from V and 6 bases from J, with 15 bases between. The CDR3 length is 14 residues. This CDR3 is CASSHCSVVTEQYF. The CDR3 coding sequence is TGCGCCAGCAGTCATTGTTCAGTGGTCACCGAGCAGTACTTC.

The chain recombines TRBV5-1 with TRBJ1-2; possible D gene TRBD1, 5 bases. The V end lost 0 bases, the J end lost 7 bases, and 13 bases lay between the germline ends. The CDR3 runs 14 residues. Per the germline V gene, CDR1 is SGHRS and CDR2 is YFSETQ. The CDR3 spells CASSLEQAPGGYTF. Written as DNA, the CDR3 is TGCGCCAGCAGCTTGGAACAGGCCCCCGGTGGCTACACCTTC.

The gene calls are TRBV5-6 and TRBJ2-7; TRBD2 matches at 7 bases. Germline V lookup: CDR1 SGHDT, CDR2 YYEEEE. CDR3 size: 15 residues. Germline trimming cut 3 bases from V and 0 bases from J; bases unmatched to any gene: 6. CDR3 sequence: CASSWGLAVSYEQYF. The CDR3 region has the DNA TGTGCCAGCAGCTGGGGTCTAGCGGTCTCCTACGAGCAGTACTTC.

The chain carries TRBV4-3 and TRBJ1-1, with a tentative D call TRBD1 (6 bases). V shed 4 bases and J shed 11 bases, with 17 bases lying between them. There are 13 residues in the CDR3. The germline V gene encodes CDR1 LGHNA and CDR2 YSLEER. The chain's CDR3 is CASSPTWAQGAFF. The CDR3 DNA sequence: TGCGCCAGCAGCCCCACCTGGGCCCAGGGGGCTTTCTTT.

The J gene is TRBJ2-1, the V gene TRBV4-2; 12 bases are a match to TRBD2. Germline V gene data show CDR1 as LGHNA and CDR2 as YNFKEQ. This CDR3 contains 18 residues. Trimming took 2 bases from V and 0 from J; bases not matched to a gene: 5. Written as DNA, the CDR3 is TGTGCCAGCAGCCAATCGACTAGCGGGAGTACCTCCTACAATGAGCAGTTCTTC. It translates to CASSQSTSGSTSYNEQFF.